This TCR beta chain was recovered during a study of T-cell memory formation after mild COVID-19. Overall study: Clustering of TCRs was largely donor specific.

TCRdb re-analysed the 5' RACE reads in MiXCR, keeping a single row per CDR3 protein. The data show approximately 100,000 distinct CDR3 sequences, 11% seen once. This clonotype was counted between two and nine times. Its antigen is undetermined. General study results and limits: Contracting CD4+ clones lay largely in CM and EM, with CD8+ ones residing in EMRA.

The specimen sequenced was PBMCs or a T cell subset sorted from them (not recorded which). This TCR was recovered from a man aged 18 to 29 who had mild COVID-19 (a few samples of this study predate the infection). Cell type and time point are not known.

The CDR3 sequence: CASSLYRDHEQYF. CDR3 coding DNA: TGTGCCAGCAGTTTATACCGGGACCACGAGCAGTACTTC. This chain joins TRBV27 and TRBJ2-7; D assignment may be TRBD1 or TRBD2 (5 bases each). There are 13 residues in the CDR3. With 1 base removed from V and 5 bases from J, the gap between germline ends came to 9 bases. In germline, CDR1 is MNHEY, CDR2 SMNVEV (reference sequence).